These 21 T cell receptor beta chains came from one sample sequenced in a study of T-cell reconstitution after alpha-beta-depleted transplantation in children. Unique molecular identifiers were incorporated when the TCRbeta library was constructed. TCRdb recomputed calls from the PCR reads with MiXCR, one row per CDR3 protein. The data hold over 300,000 distinct CDR3 sequences, with approximately 10% observed a single time. This sample comprised PBMCs from the stem cell graft donor, obtained from the stem cell graft. The receptor set was obtained from a human donor who donated a stem cell graft to a child with acute lymphoblastic leukemia.

In its sample, this clonotype was seen a few times. J is TRBJ2-1 and V is TRBV10-3, with a weak D call TRBD1 (6 bases). Germline V gene data show CDR1 as ENHRY and CDR2 as SYGVKD. CDR3 length: 14 residues. V lost 3 bases and J lost 9, with 15 bases in between. CDR3 bases: TGTGCCATCAGTGACGTCGACAGGTGGGGTGAGCAGTTCTTC. It is translated as CAISDVDRWGEQFF.

In the case of this clonotype: Compared with germline, one end of the junction differs, possibly owing to a read error. The rearrangement joins TRBV12-3 or TRBV12-4 to TRBJ2-3; 7 nucleotides line up with TRBD2. This CDR3 comprises 18 residues. CDR3 residues: CASCFGGAGVAGTDTQYF. The CDR3 bases are TGTGCCAGCTGTTTTGGAGGCGCGGGAGTGGCCGGCACAGATACGCAGTATTTT.

This clonotype came up a few times. V usage is TRBV3-1 and J usage is TRBJ1-5, with D unclear. In germline, CDR1 is LGHDT, CDR2 YNNKEL (reference sequence). The CDR3 covers 14 residues. The ends were cut back, 1 base at V and 4 bases at J, with 8 bases in the middle. CDR3: CASSQVRTNQPQHF. Here the CDR3 DNA reads TGTGCCAGCAGCCAAGTGAGGACGAATCAGCCCCAGCATTTT.

V usage is TRBV7-8 and J usage is TRBJ1-6, with 7 positions matching TRBD1. The germline CDR1 and CDR2 sequences are SGHVS and FQNEAQ. The CDR3 covers 19 residues. V dropped 0 bases and J dropped 9; count of bases not matched to a gene: 17. CDR3 protein: CASSLAEEGASGMGSPLHF. The CDR3 DNA reads TGTGCCAGCAGCTTAGCTGAGGAGGGGGCTTCGGGGATGGGTTCACCCCTCCACTTT.

This clonotype turned up a few times. The V gene is TRBV4-1, the J gene TRBJ2-1; 7 bases fit TRBD2. The CDR3 sequence is 16 residues long. The germline V gene has CDR1 MGHRA and CDR2 YSYEKL. V dropped 1 base and J dropped 3; count of bases not matched to a gene: 6. In DNA form, the CDR3 reads TGCGCCAGCAGCCAAGCTCCGGGAGGATACTACAATGAGCAGTTCTTC. Residues: CASSQAPGGYYNEQFF.

This clonotype has only a few counts. The chain combines TRBV7-2 with TRBJ2-1; D remains ambiguous. Germline V gene data show CDR1 as SGHTA and CDR2 as FQGNSA. CDR3 length: 15 amino acids. V was clipped by 0 bases and J by 4 bases, with 10 bases between them. CDR3 protein: CASSLAYLGYNEQFF. CDR3 DNA: TGTGCCAGCAGCTTAGCGTATCTGGGTTACAATGAGCAGTTCTTC.

This clonotype has ten or more counts. V usage is TRBV6-2 or TRBV6-3 and J usage is TRBJ2-1; tentative D call: TRBD2 (5 bases). V dropped 0 bases and J dropped 7 bases, with 10 bases sitting between them. Germline CDR1 MNHEY, CDR2 SVGEGT. The CDR3 covers 14 residues. The DNA for the CDR3 is TGTGCCAGCAGTTACTCGACTGAGGGAAATGAGCAGTTCTTC. Protein sequence: CASSYSTEGNEQFF.

At least ten counts were recorded for this clonotype. The chain combines TRBV5-1 with TRBJ2-3; 10 bases align to TRBD1. Germline CDR1 is SGHRS and CDR2 is YFSETQ. V lost 4 bases to trimming and J lost 4 bases; unmatched junction nucleotides: 3. The CDR3 contains 14 residues. DNA of the CDR3: TGCGCCAGCAGCCCGGGACAGGGGCCAGATACGCAGTATTTT. Encoded protein: CASSPGQGPDTQYF.

The V gene is TRBV5-1, the J gene TRBJ1-1, with no clear D. The CDR3 is 14 amino acids. Germline values: CDR1 SGHRS, CDR2 YFSETQ. The V end was cut by 1 base, the J end by 1 base, with 8 bases between. The CDR3 region is CASSLPPENTEAFF. CDR3 bases: TGCGCCAGCAGCTTGCCCCCCGAGAACACTGAAGCTTTCTTT. The entire variable domain, with the rest obtained from reference TRBV5-1 and TRBJ1-1, is as follows: KAGVTQTPRYLIKTRGQQVTLSCSPISGHRSVSWYQQTPGQGLQFLFEYFSETQRNKGNFPGRFSGRQFSNSRSEMNVSTLELGDSALYLCASSLPPENTEAFFGQGTRLTVV.

The sample holds a few counts of this clonotype. The V and J genes are TRBV9 and TRBJ2-4; 7 bases line up with TRBD2. V was clipped by 0 bases and J by 6 bases; unmatched bases: 9. This CDR3 is built from 16 residues. CDR1 and CDR2 from the germline V gene are SGDLS and YYNGEE. Here the CDR3 reads CASSVGVGGHGNIQYF. The DNA for the CDR3 is TGTGCCAGCAGCGTAGGGGTGGGAGGGCACGGAAACATTCAGTACTTC.

A few counts support this clonotype. The gene calls are TRBV4-1 and TRBJ2-3; 10 bases are a match to TRBD2. V lost 0 bases and J lost 4; bases outside the gene matches: 4. The CDR3 extends over 16 amino acids. Per germline, CDR1 MGHRA and CDR2 YSYEKL. In DNA form, the CDR3 reads TGCGCCAGCAGCCAAGAGGAAAGCGGGAGGGCAGATACGCAGTATTTT. Its translation is CASSQEESGRADTQYF.

The chain employs TRBV7-2 and TRBJ2-7; D not certain. The CDR3 totals 13 residues. CDR1 and CDR2 from the germline V gene are SGHTA and FQGNSA. Deletions cut 3 bases from V and 7 bases from J, with 13 bases between. In DNA form, the CDR3 reads TGTGCCAGCAGCTTCGAGCCCGTAAGAGAGCAGTACTTC. It encodes CASSFEPVREQYF.

V and J are TRBV3-1 and TRBJ2-1, with 13 bases that match TRBD2. CDR3 length equals 16 residues. In germline, CDR1 is LGHDT, CDR2 YNNKEL (reference sequence). V shed 0 bases and J 10 bases; nucleotides not matched to a gene: 6. CDR3 loop: CASSQDVGLAGEEQFF. CDR3 nucleotides: TGTGCCAGCAGCCAAGATGTCGGACTAGCGGGAGAAGAGCAGTTCTTC.

The gene calls are TRBV4-1 and TRBJ2-3; 12 nucleotides match TRBD2. This CDR3 is 17 amino acids long. Germline V gene data show CDR1 as MGHRA and CDR2 as YSYEKL. The junction had 6 bases not matched to a gene; V was cut back by 2 bases and J by 3 bases. The CDR3 protein is CASSQPTSGRRTDTQYF. CDR3 sequence (DNA): TGCGCCAGCAGCCAACCTACTAGCGGGAGGCGGACAGATACGCAGTATTTT.

J is TRBJ2-7 and V is TRBV20-1; unclear D gene. Germline values: CDR1 DFQATT, CDR2 SNEGSKA (reference sequence). Trimming removed 4 bases at V and 0 bases at J, with 16 bases between. The CDR3 spans 15 residues. The CDR3, as DNA: TGCAGTGCTACGTGGGCAGCTCATCACTCCTACGAGCAGTACTTC. Amino acids: CSATWAAHHSYEQYF.

The gene calls are TRBV7-8 and TRBJ1-4; 7 positions agree with TRBD1. V lost 5 bases and J lost 6; bases outside the gene matches: 9. Germline assignment: CDR1 SGHVS and CDR2 FQNEAQ. The CDR3 spans 15 residues. The CDR3 sequence: CASSDRTGRDEKLFF. In nucleotides, the CDR3 is TGTGCCAGCAGCGACCGGACAGGACGAGATGAAAAACTGTTTTTT.

Ten or more counts support this clonotype. The rearrangement links TRBV29-1 to TRBJ1-1; D gene uncertain. The CDR3 runs 14 residues. The germline gives CDR1 SQVTM, CDR2 ANQGSEA. The germline V and J ends were trimmed by 0 bases and 4 bases, with 12 bases remaining between them. CDR3 amino acids: CSVEDLLVATEAFF. Here the CDR3 DNA reads TGCAGCGTTGAAGATCTTCTGGTGGCCACTGAAGCTTTCTTT.

This clonotype was recorded at least ten times. The rearrangement uses TRBV6-2 or TRBV6-3 and TRBJ2-7; TRBD2 matches 9 bases. From germline, CDR1 is MNHEY and CDR2 SVGEGT. The CDR3 spans 17 residues. Trimming at V came to 2 bases and at J to 6 bases, leaving 14 bases not matched to a gene. The CDR3 is CASSYPDPSGVGTEQYF. CDR3 bases: TGTGCCAGCAGTTACCCCGACCCTAGCGGGGTGGGGACCGAGCAGTACTTC.

This clonotype was seen repeatedly, ten times or more. J is TRBJ2-5 and V is TRBV5-5; TRBD2 agrees at 10 bases. Germline-derived CDR1 and CDR2 are SGHKS and YYEKEE (reference sequence). The CDR3 is 16 amino acids. The ends lost 0 bases at V and 5 bases at J; junction bases unmatched: 7. CDR3 bases: TGTGCCAGCAGCTTGGCCCCTAGCGGGAGTTTTGAGACCCAGTACTTC. Protein product: CASSLAPSGSFETQYF.

Many counts were recorded for this clonotype. This chain connects TRBV27 to TRBJ1-5; no reliable D call. CDR3 length equals 13 residues. CDR1 is MNHEY and CDR2 is SMNVEV in the germline V gene (reference sequence). V lost 2 bases and J 7 bases, leaving 9 bases between the germline ends. CDR3 DNA sequence: TGTGCCAGCAGTTTAGTGGGTCGGCAGCCCCAGCATTTT. Amino acids: CASSLVGRQPQHF.

This clonotype occurred many times. V gene TRBV7-2 combines with J gene TRBJ2-1, with D maybe TRBD1 (5 bases). The germline V gene encodes CDR1 SGHTA and CDR2 FQGNSA. The CDR3 runs 13 residues. Trimming cost V 8 bases and J 0 bases, with 8 bases left between them. The CDR3, as DNA: TGTGCCAGCCGCCAGGGCTCCTACAATGAGCAGTTCTTC. Residues: CASRQGSYNEQFF.